This T cell receptor (beta chain) originates from a study of beta chain features in type 1 diabetes. Study-wide background: Patient and healthy donor groups were alike in age, gender and cell yields. The study examined 107,917,701 sorted cells across all samples.

V lost 0 bases, J lost 5 bases, and 14 bases lay in between. CDR3 size: 17 residues. Germline-derived CDR1 and CDR2 are LGHNA and YSLEER. Reverse transcribing all isolated RNA meant expressed TCRB transcripts were sequenced. Some clones are missing from TCRdb's copy, which holds only in-frame ones; the method was immunoSEQ multiplex PCR. The table has about 350,000 clones, around a fifth seen once. Sequencing input: naive CD4+ T cells from blood. The rearrangement uses TRBV4-3 and TRBJ1-6; a possible D gene is TRBD1 (6 bases). The sequence was obtained from a young woman in good health. The CDR3 bases are TGCGCCAGCAGCCAAGATACGGCGGGGGGCCATAATTCACCCCTCCACTTT. Amino acid sequence: CASSQDTAGGHNSPLHF.